The clone carrying this TCR beta chain was found a few times. Its specificity is unknown. These data belong to a study of Graves' ophthalmopathy and Graves' hyperthyroidism. Germline V gene data show CDR1 as SGHRS and CDR2 as YFSETQ. The CDR3 totals 15 residues. Germline trimming cut 0 bases from V and 8 bases from J; bases unmatched to any gene: 6. Amplification targeted the TCR beta CDR3 regions, with RNA transcripts as the source material. In the first round, RT-PCR was carried out with HTBI primers, and a multiplex PCR formed the second round. TCRdb reanalysed the multiplex PCR reads using MiXCR and keeps one entry per CDR3 protein. Of approximately 640,000 distinct CDR3 sequences in the sample, roughly 41% were seen once. Findings of the study overall: The model forecast ophthalmopathy progression, reaching roughly 65% sensitivity and around 75% specificity. Among thyroid clonotypes expanded above 0.001 frequency, most also appeared in blood.

Patients were excluded if they had other autoimmune diseases or uncontrolled infections, and likewise if pregnancy or lactation applied. Diagnoses were established from clinical symptoms, serum thyroxine, TRAb, thyroid ultrasound and orbital computed tomography. Sequencing used peripheral blood. The V and J genes are TRBV5-1 and TRBJ2-2, with 8 bases fitting TRBD2. This TCR was sampled from an adult man with Graves' ophthalmopathy. CDR3 protein: CASSLEGSGRGELFF. As DNA, the CDR3 is TGCGCCAGCAGCTTGGAGGGCAGCGGGAGAGGGGAGCTGTTTTTT.